This T cell receptor (beta chain) appears in the sequencing data of a study of blood T cell repertoires in COVID-19. The wider study: COVID-19 samples collected from the United States, Italy and Spain covered acute and convalescent phases. PBMCs, B-cell-depleted T cells, or T cells were the source of the cDNA or gDNA that made up the material.

This CDR3 region has 13 residues. The germline gives CDR1 SGHRS, CDR2 YFSETQ. Trimming took 2 bases from V and 7 from J, leaving 10 bases between them. Sequenced by immunoSEQ multiplex PCR; TCRdb stores in-frame clones only, minus some. The sample includes 210,000 or so clones, approximately 91% of them seen just once. This sequence originates from a woman between 40 and 50 years old with acute or convalescent COVID-19. The chain couples TRBV5-1 to TRBJ2-1; a weak D match, TRBD2 (5 bases). Sample: peripheral blood. The CDR3 spells CASSFSSGNEQFF. The CDR3 nucleotides are TGCGCCAGCAGCTTCTCCAGCGGTAATGAGCAGTTCTTC.